The sequence of this T cell receptor beta chain was determined in a study of early T cells in non-severe SARS-CoV-2 infection. Overall study: With bulk RNA from unsorted whole blood as input, sequencing yielded unpaired chains.

The library protocol tagged individual cDNA molecules with unique molecular identifiers. From the 5' RACE reads, TCRdb called clonotypes with MiXCR, one entry per CDR3 protein. The data hold roughly 35,000 distinct CDR3 sequences, with around 7% observed a single time. This clonotype occurred a few times. This CDR3 has 15 residues. Germline assignment: CDR1 SNHLY and CDR2 FYNNEI. Unmatched junction bases numbered 8, after V lost 2 bases and J lost 5 bases. The gene calls are TRBV2 and TRBJ1-2, with TRBD1 matching 7 bases. Material: whole blood. This TCR was sampled from an adult who was a healthcare worker with PCR-confirmed SARS-CoV-2 infection or an uninfected control (not recorded which). The CDR3 sequence is CASSERGGVRYGYTF. The CDR3 nucleotides read TGTGCCAGCAGTGAACGAGGGGGCGTACGTTATGGCTACACCTTC.